This T cell receptor (beta chain) comes out of a study of identical twins. TCRdb called the 5' RACE reads again in MiXCR, with one record for every CDR3 protein. The sample lists fewer than 350,000 distinct CDR3 sequences; about 8.9% were seen once. This clonotype was counted ten times or more. Its antigen is as yet unknown. The CDR3 is 13 amino acids. Trimming removed 5 bases from V and 1 base from J, with 5 bases in between. The donors were all healthy and Caucasian. The study's findings and limits: The more abundant beta clonotypes in cord blood had fewer insertions, and memory repertoires did not show this.

Another study also made use of these data, one on yellow fever vaccine responses in identical twins.

The specimen sequenced was memory (CD45RO+) T cells sorted from blood. This chain links TRBV12-3 or TRBV12-4 with TRBJ2-2; D is ambiguous. The TCR was taken from a woman in her late teens or twenties in good health. CDR3 region: CASSPKNTGELFF. CDR3 coding DNA: TGTGCCAGCAGTCCAAAGAACACCGGGGAGCTGTTTTTT.